Described below is a single T cell receptor (beta chain) sequence and its context. This clonotype has just a few counts. Its target antigen remains unknown. Base-call qualities are not available, and no considerably larger clone is one nucleotide away. The treatment or condition label for this specimen denotes: in vitro stimulation with specific CMV peptide epitopes to enrich CMV-specific T cells. For sequencing, an Illumina HiSeq 1500 was employed. In-frame beta chains were kept once TCRdb had trimmed the public reads at Q25 with fastp and called clones with MiXCR. Each CDR3 protein gets just one entry, which takes the most common genes and DNA from the rows behind it. For this sample the table gives 570,000 or so distinct CDR3 sequences, of which around two fifths were detected only once. Of the sample, around 50% falls within the top ten clones. These data come from a study of T cell repertoires in cytomegalovirus infection (dated by TCRdb to between 2017 and 2020). A note on the overall study: Recently identified HLA-C-restricted CMV epitopes, whose presentation resists viral immunomodulation, were targeted by peptide stimulations together with well-studied HLA-B-restricted epitopes. The HLA type of each donor mattered for the analysis, because public TCR beta signatures pointed to carriage of CMV infection along with the matching HLA type.

Points the paper makes about the study in general: In the ex vivo response, HLA-C-restricted CMV-specific TCR beta clonotypes were dominant, and in two of eight donors the single most frequent clonotype came from this HLA-C-restricted group. In both this cohort and an independent roughly 330-donor cohort, the cumulative frequency of public TCR beta family members distinguished carriers of CMV infection plus the relevant HLA type.

CDR1 MNHEY and CDR2 SMNVEV are derived from the germline V gene (reference sequence). Here V drops 4 bases and J drops 8 bases, and the junction holds 10 bases not matched to any gene. Spanning cysteine to phenylalanine, the CDR3 consists of 15 amino acids. The sequence is cut down to CDR3 DNA, 45 bases in frame from base 1. The receptor's source is a human donor in good health (CMV status not recorded). Some clones in this sample may be carry-over from other donors' samples. Here the chain combines TRBV27 and TRBJ2-3; 9 central bases correspond to TRBD2. Sequences were derived from cultured PBMCs, sampled from culture after CMV antigen stimulation. Read as DNA, the sequence is TGTGCCAGCAGTTCCGCGCGGGAGGGGGGTCTTACGCAGTATTTT. Its protein is CASSSAREGGLTQYF.